This entry lists 12 T cell receptor beta chains sequenced from one sample in a study of cytomegalovirus exposure and HLA in healthy donors. The study ran its PCR with 60 Vbeta and 13 Jbeta primers. Sequencing used immunoSEQ multiplex PCR; TCRdb keeps in-frame clones, though not all of them. The repertoire holds roughly 86,000 clones, with more than 65% as singletons. The sample consisted of PBMCs. All receptors derive from a man aged 55 to 70 in good health and CMV-seronegative.

The V and J genes are TRBV5-6 and TRBJ1-4, with TRBD1 matching 8 bases. The CDR3 has 14 residues. Trimming at V came to 2 bases and at J to 8 bases, leaving 5 bases not matched to a gene. The germline V gene has CDR1 SGHDT and CDR2 YYEEEE. The CDR3 is CASSFQGAGEKLFF. CDR3 nucleotide sequence: TGTGCCAGCAGCTTTCAGGGGGCAGGGGAAAAACTGTTTTTT.

The chain combines TRBV15 with TRBJ1-4, with 7 bases identical to TRBD1. V lost 5 bases, J lost 8 bases, and 8 bases stayed unmatched. CDR3 length: 14 residues. Looked up from germline, CDR1 is LNHNV and CDR2 is YYDKDF (reference sequence). The CDR3 DNA follows: TGTGCCACCAGCCCTAGACAGGGAGAAGAAAAACTGTTTTTT. Translation: CATSPRQGEEKLFF.

V usage is TRBV19 and J usage is TRBJ2-7; D perhaps matches TRBD2 (5 bases). From germline, CDR1 is LNHDA and CDR2 SQIVND (reference sequence). V shed 7 bases and J shed 5 bases, with 15 bases lying between them. This CDR3 comprises 13 residues. This CDR3 reads CASMTGRMNEQYF. The CDR3 DNA follows: TGTGCCAGTATGACTGGGAGAATGAACGAGCAGTACTTC.

DNA for the CDR3: TGTGCCAGCAGCCCATGGGGACTAGCGGGGTTCTACGAGCAGTACTTC. It yields the protein CASSPWGLAGFYEQYF. The chain joins TRBV7-9 to TRBJ2-7; 13 bases fit TRBD2. Germline V CDR1 and CDR2: SEHNR, FQNEAQ (reference sequence). V lost 5 bases to trimming and J lost 3 bases; unmatched junction nucleotides: 7. The CDR3 covers 16 residues. The full variable domain, completed using reference TRBV7-9 and TRBJ2-7, is DTGVSQNPRHKITKRGQNVTFRCDPISEHNRLYWYRQTLGQGPEFLTYFQNEAQLEKSRLLSDRFSAERPKGSFSTLEIQRTEQGDSAMYLCASSPWGLAGFYEQYFGPGTRLTVT.

V is TRBV29-1 and J is TRBJ2-1; 11 bases map to TRBD2. Per germline, CDR1 SQVTM and CDR2 ANQGSEA. Trimming removed 7 bases from V and 4 bases from J; junction bases left unmatched: 6. The CDR3 runs to 14 residues. CDR3 bases: TGCAGCGCCCTAACTAGCGGGAGTTACAATGAGCAGTTCTTC. Encoded protein: CSALTSGSYNEQFF.

CDR3 sequence (DNA): TGCAGCGTTGGGGACTTGGGGGACACTGAAGCTTTCTTT. Translating it yields CSVGDLGDTEAFF. V gene TRBV29-1 combines with J gene TRBJ1-1; tentative D call: TRBD1 (5 bases). CDR3 size: 13 residues. Trimming stripped 4 bases from V and 3 bases from J, with 12 bases between. The germline CDR1 and CDR2 sequences are SQVTM and ANQGSEA.

With respect to this clone: No conserved phenylalanine or tryptophan is present at the end of the CDR3, so a read error is the likely explanation. V is TRBV5-1 and J is TRBJ2-7, with 12 bases fitting TRBD1. V shed 5 bases and J 6 bases; nucleotides not matched to a gene: 9. Germline assignment: CDR1 SGHRS and CDR2 YFSETQ. The CDR3 covers 15 residues. The CDR3 DNA is TGCGCCAGCAGGGCGGGACAGGGGGCGTATGGCGAGCAGTACCTC. It is translated as CASRAGQGAYGEQYL.

In this sample, this clone turned up a few times. This chain uses TRBV29-1 with TRBJ2-3; the D gene is possibly TRBD2 (5 bases). This CDR3 has 12 residues. Per germline, CDR1 SQVTM and CDR2 ANQGSEA. The V and J ends lost 3 bases and 6 bases respectively, with 10 bases between them. As DNA, the CDR3 is TGCAGCGTTGATCGGGGTGGGGATACGCAGTATTTT. Its translation: CSVDRGGDTQYF.

V usage is TRBV5-4 and J usage is TRBJ2-7, with D tentatively TRBD1 (6 bases). CDR1 SGHNT and CDR2 YYREEE come from the germline V gene (reference sequence). V lost 3 bases to trimming and J lost 6 bases, with 22 bases between them. The CDR3 loop spans 16 amino acids. For the CDR3, the DNA is TGTGCCAGCAGCTATCCAGGGGCAGGGCTAACCTCCGAGCAGTACTTC. Encoded protein: CASSYPGAGLTSEQYF.

The J gene is TRBJ1-2, the V gene TRBV5-6; perhaps TRBD1 as D (5 bases). Trimming took 2 bases from V and 3 from J, leaving 17 bases between them. CDR1 is SGHDT, CDR2 YYEEEE, per germline. The CDR3 contains 16 residues. CDR3 sequence (DNA): TGTGCCAGCAGCTTTTTACAGGCCCGCGCCGACTATGGCTACACCTTC. It specifies CASSFLQARADYGYTF. Combining the CDR3 with reference TRBV5-6 and TRBJ1-2 gives the whole variable domain DAGVTQSPTHLIKTRGQQVTLRCSPKSGHDTVSWYQQALGQGPQFIFQYYEEEERQRGNFPDRFSGHQFPNYSSELNVNALLLGDSALYLCASSFLQARADYGYTFGSGTRLTVV.

The chain is built from TRBV28 and TRBJ2-7; 9 nucleotides align to TRBD2. The CDR3 has 14 residues. Losses at the gene ends were 2 bases for V and 2 bases for J; bases not matched to a gene: 1. The germline CDR1 and CDR2 sequences are MDHEN and SYDVKM. The CDR3 nucleotides read TGTGCCAGCAGTTTAGGCGGGAGGGCCTACGAGCAGTACTTC. Translation gives CASSLGGRAYEQYF.

J is TRBJ1-1 and V is TRBV18, with unresolved D. V lost 1 base and J lost 11, with 11 bases in between. The CDR3 sequence is 12 residues long. Germline assignment: CDR1 KGHSH and CDR2 LQKENI. The CDR3 sequence: CASSPRGEEAFF. The CDR3 DNA reads TGTGCCAGCTCACCACGGGGAGAGGAGGCTTTCTTT.